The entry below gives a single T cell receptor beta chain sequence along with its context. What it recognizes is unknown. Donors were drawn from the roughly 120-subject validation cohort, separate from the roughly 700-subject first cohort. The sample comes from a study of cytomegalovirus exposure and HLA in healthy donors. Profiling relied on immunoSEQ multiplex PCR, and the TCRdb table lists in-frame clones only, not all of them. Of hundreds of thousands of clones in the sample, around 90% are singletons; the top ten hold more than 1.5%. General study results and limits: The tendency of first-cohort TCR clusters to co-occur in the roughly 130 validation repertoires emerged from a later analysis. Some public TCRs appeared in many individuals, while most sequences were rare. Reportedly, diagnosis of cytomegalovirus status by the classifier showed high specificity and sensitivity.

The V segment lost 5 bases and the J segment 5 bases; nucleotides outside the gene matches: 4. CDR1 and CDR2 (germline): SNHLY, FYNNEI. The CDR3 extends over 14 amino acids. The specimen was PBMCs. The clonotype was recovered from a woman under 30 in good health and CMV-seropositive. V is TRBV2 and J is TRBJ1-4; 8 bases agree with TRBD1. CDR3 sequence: CASSPGQGNEKLFF. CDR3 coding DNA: TGTGCCAGCAGTCCTGGACAGGGCAATGAAAAACTGTTTTTT.